This passage covers 3 T cell receptor beta chains from one sample sequenced in a study of T cells after yellow fever vaccination. MiXCR was run by TCRdb on the 5' RACE reads, yielding one entry per CDR3 protein. The data show about 170,000 distinct CDR3 sequences, approximately 11% seen once. The sequences come from CD8+ T cells sorted from PBMCs, collected 15 days after the yellow fever booster vaccination. The source of these receptors is a man younger than 35 who received the YFV17D yellow fever vaccine.

This clonotype was picked up a small number of times. The chain links TRBV11-2 to TRBJ2-1; tentatively, D is TRBD1 (5 bases). From germline, CDR1 is SGHAT and CDR2 FQNNGV. CDR3 length: 14 amino acids. Trimming took off 2 bases at V and 9 bases at J, with 14 bases between the two ends. In DNA form, the CDR3 reads TGTGCCAGCAGCTTAACAGGACGGGTGGGTGAGCAGTTCTTC. The encoded protein is CASSLTGRVGEQFF.

This clonotype turned up a few times. The V gene is TRBV21-1, the J gene TRBJ2-1; the table's D call, TRBD1, has no DNA check behind it. TRBV21-1 is classified as a pseudogene. The CDR3 runs to 19 residues. The CDR3 region is CASSTSGTGLSFRYNEQFF. CDR3 nucleotide sequence: TGTGCCAGCAGCACCTCCGGGACAGGCCTTTCATTTAGGTACAATGAGCAGTTCTTC.

The chain carries TRBV23-1 and TRBJ2-2; D is possibly TRBD2 (5 bases). TRBV23-1 is noted as an ORF with a role that remains uncertain. The CDR3 totals 16 residues. The V and J ends lost 8 bases and 1 base respectively, with 17 bases between them. This CDR3 reads CASRLLIAWNTGELFF. As DNA, the CDR3 is TGCGCCAGCCGACTCCTGATAGCGTGGAACACCGGGGAGCTGTTTTTT.